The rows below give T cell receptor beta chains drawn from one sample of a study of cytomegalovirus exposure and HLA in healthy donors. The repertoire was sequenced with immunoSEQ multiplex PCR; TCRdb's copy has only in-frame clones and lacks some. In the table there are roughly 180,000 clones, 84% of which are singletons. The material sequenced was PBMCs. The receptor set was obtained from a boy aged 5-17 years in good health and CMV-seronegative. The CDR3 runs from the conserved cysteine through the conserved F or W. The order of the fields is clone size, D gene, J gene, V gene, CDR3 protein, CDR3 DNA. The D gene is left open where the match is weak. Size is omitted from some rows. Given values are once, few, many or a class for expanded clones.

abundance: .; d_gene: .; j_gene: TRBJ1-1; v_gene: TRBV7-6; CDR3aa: CASSSLGTEAFF; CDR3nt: TGTGCCAGCAGCTCCCTCGGCACTGAAGCTTTCTTT
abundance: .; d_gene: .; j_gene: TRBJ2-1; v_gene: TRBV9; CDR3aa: CASSVDVGGPSFHNEQFF; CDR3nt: TGTGCCAGCAGCGTAGATGTGGGGGGGCCCAGTTTCCACAATGAGCAGTTCTTC
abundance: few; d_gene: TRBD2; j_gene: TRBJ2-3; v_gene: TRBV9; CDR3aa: CASSVTSGGAGTDTQYF; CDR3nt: TGTGCCAGCAGCGTAACTAGCGGGGGGGCAGGAACAGATACGCAGTATTTT
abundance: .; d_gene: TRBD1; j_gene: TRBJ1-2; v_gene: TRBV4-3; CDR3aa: CASSQDNRGLDYGYTF; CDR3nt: TGCGCCAGCAGCCAAGATAACAGGGGGCTTGACTATGGCTACACCTTC
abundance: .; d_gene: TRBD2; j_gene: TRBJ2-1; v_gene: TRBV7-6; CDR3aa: CASSFVLAGGIGSYNEQFF; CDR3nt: TGTGCCAGCAGCTTTGTACTAGCGGGGGGAATAGGGTCCTACAATGAGCAGTTCTTC
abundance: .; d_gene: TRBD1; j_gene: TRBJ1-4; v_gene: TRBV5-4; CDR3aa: CASSRIAGTVNEKLFF; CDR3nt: TGTGCCAGCAGTCGAATTGCCGGGACAGTTAATGAAAAACTGTTTTTT
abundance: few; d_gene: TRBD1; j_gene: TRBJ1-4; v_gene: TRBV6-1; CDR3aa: CASSNTGGREKLFF; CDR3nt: TGTGCCAGCAGTAATACAGGGGGCAGGGAAAAACTGTTTTTT
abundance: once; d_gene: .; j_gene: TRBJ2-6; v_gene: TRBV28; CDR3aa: CASSFFSGANVLTF; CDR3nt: TGTGCCAGCAGTTTCTTCTCTGGGGCCAACGTCCTGACTTTC
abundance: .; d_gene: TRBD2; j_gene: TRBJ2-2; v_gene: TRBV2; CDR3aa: CASNPAGGSNTGELFF; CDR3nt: TGTGCCAGCAATCCAGCGGGGGGATCAAACACCGGGGAGCTGTTTTTT
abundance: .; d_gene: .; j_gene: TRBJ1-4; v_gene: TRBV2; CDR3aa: CASSQGGTTTEKLFF; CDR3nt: TGTGCCAGCAGTCAGGGTGGGACAACCACCGAAAAACTGTTTTTT
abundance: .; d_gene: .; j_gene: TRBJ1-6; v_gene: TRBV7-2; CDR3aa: CASSLERLEGTAYSPLHF; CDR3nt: TGTGCCAGCAGCTTAGAAAGGTTGGAGGGCACCGCCTATTCACCCCTCCACTTT
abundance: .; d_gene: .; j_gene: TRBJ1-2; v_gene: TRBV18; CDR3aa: CASSPRGTDANYGYTF; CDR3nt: TGTGCCAGCTCACCACGCGGGACGGATGCTAACTATGGCTACACCTTC
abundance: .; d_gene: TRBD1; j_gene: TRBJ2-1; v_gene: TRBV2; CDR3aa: CASRSTFVGKTGTGRYNEQFF; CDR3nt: TGTGCCAGCAGGTCTACTTTCGTCGGGAAAACCGGGACAGGAAGATACAATGAGCAGTTCTTC
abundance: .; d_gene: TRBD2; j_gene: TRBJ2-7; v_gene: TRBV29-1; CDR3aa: CSVGLAGPIYEQYF; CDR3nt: TGCAGCGTAGGACTAGCGGGGCCTATCTACGAGCAGTACTTC
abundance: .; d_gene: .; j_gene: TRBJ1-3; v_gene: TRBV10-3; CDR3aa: CAIRTSKEGISGNTIYF; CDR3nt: TGTGCCATCAGAACTTCAAAGGAGGGGATCTCTGGAAACACCATATATTTT
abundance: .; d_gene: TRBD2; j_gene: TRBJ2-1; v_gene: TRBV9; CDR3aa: CASSVLTSGRDEQFF; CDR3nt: TGTGCCAGCAGCGTCCTGACTAGCGGGAGGGATGAGCAGTTCTTC
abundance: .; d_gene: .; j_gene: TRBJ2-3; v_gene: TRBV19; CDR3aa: CASSRVGEGGTQYF; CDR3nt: TGTGCCAGTAGTAGGGTGGGAGAGGGCGGTACGCAGTATTTT
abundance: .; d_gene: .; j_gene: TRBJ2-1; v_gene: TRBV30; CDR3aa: CAWSVPAGHNEQFF; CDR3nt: TGTGCCTGGAGTGTACCAGCGGGCCACAATGAGCAGTTCTTC